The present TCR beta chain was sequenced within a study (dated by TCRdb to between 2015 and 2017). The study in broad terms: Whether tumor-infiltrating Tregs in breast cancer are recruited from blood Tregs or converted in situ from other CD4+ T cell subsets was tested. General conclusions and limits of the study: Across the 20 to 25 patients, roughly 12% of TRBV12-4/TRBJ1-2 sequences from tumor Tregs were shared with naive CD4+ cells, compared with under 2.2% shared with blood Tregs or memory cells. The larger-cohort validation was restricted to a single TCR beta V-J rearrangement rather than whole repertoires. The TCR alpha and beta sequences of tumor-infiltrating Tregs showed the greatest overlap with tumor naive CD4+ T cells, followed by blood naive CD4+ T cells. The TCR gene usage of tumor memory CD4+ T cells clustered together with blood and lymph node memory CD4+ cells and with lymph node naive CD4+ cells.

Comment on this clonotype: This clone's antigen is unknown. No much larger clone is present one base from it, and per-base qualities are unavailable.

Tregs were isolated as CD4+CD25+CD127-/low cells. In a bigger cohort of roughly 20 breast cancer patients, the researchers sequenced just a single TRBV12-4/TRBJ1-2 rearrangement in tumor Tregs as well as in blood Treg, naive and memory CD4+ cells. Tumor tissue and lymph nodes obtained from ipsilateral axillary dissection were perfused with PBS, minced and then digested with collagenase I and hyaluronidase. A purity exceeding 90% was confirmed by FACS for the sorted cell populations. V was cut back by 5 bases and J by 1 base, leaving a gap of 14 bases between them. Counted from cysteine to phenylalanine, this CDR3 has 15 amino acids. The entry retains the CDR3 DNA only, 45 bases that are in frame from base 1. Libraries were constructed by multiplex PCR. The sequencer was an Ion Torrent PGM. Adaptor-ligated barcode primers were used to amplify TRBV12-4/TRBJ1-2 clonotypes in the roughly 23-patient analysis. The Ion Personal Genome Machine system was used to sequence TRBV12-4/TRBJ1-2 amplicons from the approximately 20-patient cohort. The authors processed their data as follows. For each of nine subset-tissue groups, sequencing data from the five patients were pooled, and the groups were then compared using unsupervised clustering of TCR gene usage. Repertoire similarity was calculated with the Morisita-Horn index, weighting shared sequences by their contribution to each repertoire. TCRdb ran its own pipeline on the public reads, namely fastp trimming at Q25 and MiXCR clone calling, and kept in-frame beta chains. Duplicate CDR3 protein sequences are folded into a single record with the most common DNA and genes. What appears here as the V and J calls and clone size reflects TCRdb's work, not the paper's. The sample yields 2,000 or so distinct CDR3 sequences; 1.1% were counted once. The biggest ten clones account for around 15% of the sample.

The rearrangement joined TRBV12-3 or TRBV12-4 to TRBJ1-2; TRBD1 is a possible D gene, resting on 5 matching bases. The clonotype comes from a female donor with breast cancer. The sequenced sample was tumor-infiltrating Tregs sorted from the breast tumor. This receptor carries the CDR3 CASSQQAAHNYGYTF. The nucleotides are TGTGCCAGCAGTCAACAGGCAGCCCATAACTATGGCTACACCTTC.